This T cell receptor beta chain is drawn from a study of T-cell reconstitution after alpha-beta-depleted transplantation in children. Preparation of the TCRbeta library was carried out with unique molecular identifiers. TCRdb reprocessed the PCR reads via MiXCR and lists one record per CDR3 protein. This table holds 400,000 to 500,000 distinct CDR3 sequences, roughly a tenth found once. The CDR3 has 16 amino acids. V lost 0 bases and J 0 bases, leaving 9 bases between the germline ends. Germline V gene data show CDR1 as ENHRY and CDR2 as SYGVKD. This clonotype was counted a few times. The sample here was PBMCs from the stem cell graft donor, taken from the stem cell graft. The origin of this receptor is a human donor who donated a stem cell graft to a child with acute myeloid leukemia. The chain recombines TRBV10-3 with TRBJ2-4; the D is unclear. The CDR3 is CAISESVYLAKNIQYF. In DNA, the CDR3 is TGTGCCATCAGTGAGTCGGTCTACCTAGCCAAAAACATTCAGTACTTC.